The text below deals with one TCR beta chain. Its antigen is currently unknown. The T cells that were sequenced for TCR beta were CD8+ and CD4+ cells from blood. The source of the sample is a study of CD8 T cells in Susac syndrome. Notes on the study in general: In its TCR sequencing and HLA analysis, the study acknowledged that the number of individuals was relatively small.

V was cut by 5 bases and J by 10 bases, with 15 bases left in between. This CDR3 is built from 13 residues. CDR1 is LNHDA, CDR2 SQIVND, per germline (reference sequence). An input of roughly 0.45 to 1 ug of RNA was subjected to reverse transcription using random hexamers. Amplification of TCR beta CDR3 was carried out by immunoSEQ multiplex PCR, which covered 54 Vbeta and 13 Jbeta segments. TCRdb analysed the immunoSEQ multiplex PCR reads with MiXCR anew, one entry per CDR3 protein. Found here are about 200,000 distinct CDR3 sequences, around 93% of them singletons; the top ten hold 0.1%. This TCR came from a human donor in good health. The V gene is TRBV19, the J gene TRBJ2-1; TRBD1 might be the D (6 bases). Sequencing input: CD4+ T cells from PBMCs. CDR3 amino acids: CASSAQPTGEQFF. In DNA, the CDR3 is TGTGCCAGTAGTGCCCAACCTACAGGGGAGCAGTTCTTC.